This T cell receptor (beta chain) was identified in a study of cytomegalovirus exposure and HLA in healthy donors. The germline V and J ends were trimmed by 1 base and 0 bases, with 7 bases remaining between them. CDR3 length: 14 residues. Germline-derived CDR1 and CDR2 are SGHRS and YFSETQ. Primers: 60 Vbeta forward and 13 Jbeta reverse. The method was immunoSEQ multiplex PCR; TCRdb's version includes in-frame clones alone and lacks a portion of them. The profile shows just over 150,000 clones, more than 75% of them singletons. Regarding donors, all were healthy bone marrow donors. Although they were nominally healthy when sampled, donors likely had unrecorded immune exposures.

The receptor was derived from a man aged 18 to 30 in good health and CMV-seropositive. The J gene is TRBJ1-2, the V gene TRBV5-1; no clear D. Sequenced: PBMCs. CDR3 residues: CASSLTEANYGYTF. CDR3 coding DNA: TGCGCCAGCAGCTTGACAGAAGCTAACTATGGCTACACCTTC. Complete variable domain (other parts from reference TRBV5-1 and TRBJ1-2): KAGVTQTPRYLIKTRGQQVTLSCSPISGHRSVSWYQQTPGQGLQFLFEYFSETQRNKGNFPGRFSGRQFSNSRSEMNVSTLELGDSALYLCASSLTEANYGYTFGSGTRLTVV.